These T cell receptor beta chains were read from a single sample in a study of glioma-infiltrating T cells. TCRdb independently ran MiXCR on the multiplex PCR reads; one entry per CDR3 protein. The sample has about 130,000 distinct CDR3 sequences, more than 20% seen once. The sequenced material came from glioma tissue, nonneoplastic brain tissue, or PBMCs (not recorded which). Source of these receptors: a human donor with low-grade glioma or glioblastoma, undergoing nonglioma brain surgery, or in good health (not recorded which). CDR3s include the opening cysteine and the closing phenylalanine or tryptophan. Fields, in order: CDR3 length, J gene, D gene, V gene, clone size, CDR3 protein, CDR3 DNA. A D gene is named only where the DNA matches it firmly. Only part of the rows carry a size: once, few, many, or a class if the clone is expanded.

13 | TRBJ2-1 | . | TRBV4-1 | . | CASSPFVSGEQFF | TGCGCCAGCAGCCCATTCGTTTCGGGTGAGCAGTTCTTC
17 | TRBJ2-1 | TRBD1 | TRBV3-1 | . | CASSCRPGDRVWDEQFF | TGTGCCAGCAGCTGCCGACCGGGGGACAGGGTTTGGGATGAGCAGTTCTTC
13 | TRBJ2-1 | TRBD1 | TRBV7-9 | . | CASSPYRGDEQFF | TGTGCCAGCAGTCCCTACAGGGGTGATGAGCAGTTCTTC
13 | TRBJ1-2 | TRBD1 | TRBV28 | few | CASRAGQNYGYTF | TGTGCCAGCAGGGCGGGACAGAACTATGGCTACACCTTC
15 | TRBJ2-5 | . | TRBV11-2 | few | CASSLYNDNLETQYF | TGTGCCAGCAGCTTATATAACGACAATTTAGAGACCCAGTACTTC
16 | TRBJ1-5 | . | TRBV24-1 | . | CATSDSGGRYNQPQHF | TGTGCCACCAGTGATTCGGGGGGGAGATACAATCAGCCCCAGCATTTT
14 | TRBJ2-1 | . | TRBV12-5 | few | CASAPGVSYNEQFF | TGTGCTAGTGCCCCGGGGGTTTCCTACAATGAGCAGTTCTTC
13 | TRBJ1-2 | . | TRBV28 | few | CASSLWTFYGYTF | TGTGCCAGCAGTTTATGGACGTTCTATGGCTACACCTTC
13 | TRBJ2-2 | . | TRBV12-3/TRBV12-4 | . | CASRALGTGELFF | TGTGCCAGCAGGGCCTTGGGGACCGGGGAGCTGTTTTTT
16 | TRBJ2-1 | . | TRBV2 | few | CASGGQLGFGYNEQFF | TGTGCCAGCGGCGGACAGCTAGGTTTCGGGTACAATGAGCAGTTCTTC
15 | TRBJ2-3 | TRBD1 | TRBV7-9 | . | CASSHPDRSTDTQYF | TGTGCCAGCAGCCACCCGGACAGGAGCACAGATACGCAGTATTTT
16 | TRBJ1-1 | TRBD1 | TRBV15 | many | CATSRGWGQEKTEAFF | TGTGCCACCAGCAGAGGATGGGGACAGGAAAAAACTGAAGCTTTCTTT
13 | TRBJ2-5 | . | TRBV6-6 | many | CASSYSTGETQYF | TGTGCCAGCAGTTACTCAACGGGGGAGACCCAGTACTTC
14 | TRBJ2-6 | . | TRBV19 | few | CASSIGLAANVLTF | TGTGCCAGTAGTATAGGTCTGGCGGCCAACGTCCTGACTTTC
15 | TRBJ1-1 | . | TRBV6-1 | . | CASGQGPLQSTEAFF | TGTGCCAGCGGCCAAGGGCCACTACAGTCCACTGAAGCTTTCTTT
14 | TRBJ1-6 | . | TRBV10-3 | . | CAISEKGVNSPLHF | TGTGCCATCAGTGAGAAAGGAGTTAATTCACCCCTCCACTTT
16 | TRBJ1-6 | . | TRBV20-1 | . | CSARDAGSSYNSPLHF | TGCAGTGCTAGAGATGCCGGGAGCTCCTATAATTCACCCCTCCACTTT
14 | TRBJ2-1 | . | TRBV14 | . | CASSQGQPYNEQFF | TGTGCCAGCAGCCAAGGGCAGCCCTACAATGAGCAGTTCTTC
14 | TRBJ2-1 | . | TRBV20-1 | many | CSAIRGSSYNEQFF | TGCAGTGCTATCCGAGGGAGCTCCTACAATGAGCAGTTCTTC
12 | TRBJ2-1 | . | TRBV20-1 | many | CSVHRSYNEQFF | TGCAGTGTTCACCGCTCCTACAATGAGCAGTTCTTC
14 | TRBJ1-6 | . | TRBV10-3 | . | CAISDRGDFSPLHF | TGTGCCATCAGTGACAGGGGAGACTTCTCACCCCTCCACTTT
14 | TRBJ2-5 | . | TRBV5-5 | . | CATSDRRSQETQYF | TGTGCCACCAGTGACCGTAGAAGCCAAGAGACCCAGTACTTC
15 | TRBJ2-3 | . | TRBV3-1 | few | CASSQPLGGTDTQYF | TGTGCCAGCAGCCAGCCCCTCGGAGGCACAGATACGCAGTATTTT
15 | TRBJ2-1 | TRBD1 | TRBV5-4 | many | CASSSGQGGYNEQFF | TGTGCCAGCAGCTCAGGACAGGGGGGATACAATGAGCAGTTCTTC
15 | TRBJ2-3 | TRBD2 | TRBV4-1 | few | CASSHPAGGIDTQYF | TGCGCCAGCAGCCACCCAGCGGGGGGGATAGATACGCAGTATTTT
14 | TRBJ1-1 | . | TRBV7-9 | . | CASRVQGRYTEAFF | TGTGCCAGCAGGGTACAGGGTAGGTACACTGAAGCTTTCTTT
14 | TRBJ2-3 | . | TRBV12-3/TRBV12-4 | . | CASSGGRDADTQYF | TGTGCCAGCAGTGGGGGACGAGACGCAGATACGCAGTATTTT
14 | TRBJ1-2 | . | TRBV6-6 | few | CASSYLGHQGGYTF | TGTGCCAGCAGTTACTTGGGCCACCAGGGTGGCTACACCTTC
13 | TRBJ1-5 | . | TRBV2 | few | CASRVGGDQPQHF | TGTGCCAGCAGGGTCGGCGGGGATCAGCCCCAGCATTTT